The clone carrying this T cell receptor (beta chain) has ten or more counts. What it recognizes is unknown. Axillary draining lymph nodes of breast cancer patients supplied the node samples. This specimen belongs to a study of breast tumors, draining lymph nodes, adjacent tissues. TCRdb used MiXCR to reprocess the multiplex PCR reads, holding one entry per CDR3 protein. The sample holds roughly 120,000 distinct CDR3 sequences, about 20% seen once. The study's findings and limits: Tumor and nontumor repertoires were significantly more similar in luminal-like than in basal-like breast cancer. Tumor TCR diversity was below lymph nodes but above nontumor tissue. Tumor T cell lymph node origin was a supported hypothesis, not proven. The data were judged consistent with most tumor T cells coming from lymph node and expanding in tumor.

The CDR3 is 14 residues long. CDR1 and CDR2 (germline): DFQATT, SNEGSKA (reference sequence). V dropped 5 bases and J dropped 4; count of bases not matched to a gene: 8. The sequencing sample was made of axillary lymph node tissue. This sequence joins TRBV20-1 and TRBJ1-5; 7 bases align to TRBD1. The sequence was obtained from a female donor with breast cancer. Some clones in this sample may be carry-over from other donors' samples. The CDR3 loop reads CSARSGTANQPQHF. The CDR3 DNA sequence: TGCAGTGCTCGATCCGGGACAGCTAATCAGCCCCAGCATTTT.